One and the same sample provided the 25 T cell receptor beta chains below, sequenced in a study of CD8 T cells in ankylosing spondylitis (dated by TCRdb to 2015 to 2018). The library was made by 5' RACE. Sequenced using an Illumina HiSeq 2500. TCRdb ran its own pipeline on the public reads, namely fastp trimming at Q25 and MiXCR clone calling, and kept in-frame beta chains. Entries that share a CDR3 protein sequence are merged under the most common genes and DNA. In all, the sample holds 670,000 or so distinct CDR3 sequences, and around 20% of those were seen once. In total, the top ten clones hold about 20% of the sample. Overall study results and their limits: A TCR beta motif of fewer than 10 highly homologous amino acid variants appeared characteristic of blood from ankylosing spondylitis patients.

These receptors have no identified antigens. The sample comprised blood, either unsorted or a sorted T cell fraction (not recorded which). Receptors originate from a male donor with ankylosing spondylitis.

The rearrangement joins TRBV6-6 to TRBJ1-6, with D unclear. Trimming pared 6 bases from V and 9 bases from J, leaving 12 bases between. Germline V CDR1 and CDR2: MNHNY, SVGAGI (reference sequence). CDR3 length: 13 amino acids. CDR3 sequence: CASRGNKGSPLHF. In DNA, the CDR3 is TGTGCCAGCAGGGGGAATAAGGGTTCACCCCTCCACTTT.

The rearrangement uses TRBV20-1 and TRBJ2-1, with a weak D call TRBD1 (6 bases). The CDR3 totals 16 residues. Per the germline V gene, CDR1 is DFQATT and CDR2 is SNEGSKA (reference sequence). V lost 5 bases and J 4 bases, leaving 21 bases between the germline ends. For the CDR3, the DNA is TGCAGTGCTCCCGATCAGGCAGGGGCGGTATACAATGAGCAGTTCTTC. Translating it yields CSAPDQAGAVYNEQFF.

This chain joins TRBV5-1 and TRBJ2-3; D not resolved. This CDR3 region has 14 residues. V gave up 2 bases and J gave up 4 bases, with 11 bases separating them. Germline CDR1 reads SGHRS; CDR2 reads YFSETQ. The CDR3 nucleotides read TGCGCCAGCAGCTTAGGTTGGAAACCAGATACGCAGTATTTT. This translates into CASSLGWKPDTQYF.

This clonotype showed up just a few times. The chain links TRBV20-1 to TRBJ1-5, with 8 bases that match TRBD1. Germline V gene lookup returns CDR1 DFQATT and CDR2 SNEGSKA (reference sequence). The CDR3 runs 12 residues. V was clipped by 5 bases and J by 5 bases; unmatched bases: 2. The CDR3 loop is CSAADRDQPQHF. CDR3 bases: TGCAGTGCTGCGGACAGGGATCAGCCCCAGCATTTT.

This clonotype has just a few counts. This rearrangement joins TRBV12-5 to TRBJ1-1; TRBD1 matches 8 bases. CDR3 length: 16 amino acids. After removal of 5 bases from V and 0 bases from J, the junction contained 8 bases not matched to a gene. Per the germline V gene, CDR1 is LGHNT and CDR2 is FRNRAP. CDR3 in DNA: TGTGCTAGTGGTCTTGGGACAGGAAACATGAACACTGAAGCTTTCTTT. Amino acids: CASGLGTGNMNTEAFF.

In nucleotides, the CDR3 is TGCAGTGCCACGGACAGGGCTTATAATTCACCCCTCCACTTT. This codes for CSATDRAYNSPLHF. The rearrangement joins TRBV20-1 to TRBJ1-6, with TRBD1 identical over 8 bases. There are 14 residues in the CDR3. Germline CDR1 and CDR2: DFQATT and SNEGSKA (reference sequence). V lost 6 bases and J lost 4; bases outside the gene matches: 5.

V gene TRBV4-3 combines with J gene TRBJ2-3, with 9 bases aligning to TRBD1. The junction had 4 bases not matched to a gene; V was cut back by 3 bases and J by 0 bases. The CDR3 covers 16 residues. CDR1 and CDR2 (germline): LGHNA, YSLEER. The CDR3 nucleotides read TGCGCCAGCAGCCATCTGACAGGGGGAAGCACAGATACGCAGTATTTT. Translating it yields CASSHLTGGSTDTQYF.

This clonotype was seen more than once but under ten times. The genes are TRBV7-9 and TRBJ2-3; 7 bases are a match to TRBD2. The CDR3 runs to 16 residues. Germline CDR1 is SEHNR and CDR2 is FQNEAQ (reference sequence). The J segment lost 5 bases and the V segment lost 5 bases, leaving 13 bases of the junction unmatched. The CDR3 coding sequence is TGTGCCAGCAGCACCTTAGCGGGTAACGCGGAAGATACGCAGTATTTT. Residues: CASSTLAGNAEDTQYF.

This clonotype appeared many times. The genes are TRBV5-1 and TRBJ2-2; D remains ambiguous. Trimming cost V 5 bases and J 1 base, with 6 bases left between them. The length of the CDR3 is 13 residues. Germline V gene lookup returns CDR1 SGHRS and CDR2 YFSETQ. CDR3 loop: CASSRGNTGELFF. The CDR3 nucleotides are TGCGCCAGCAGTAGAGGGAACACCGGGGAGCTGTTTTTT. The entire variable domain, with the rest obtained from reference TRBV5-1 and TRBJ2-2, is as follows: KAGVTQTPRYLIKTRGQQVTLSCSPISGHRSVSWYQQTPGQGLQFLFEYFSETQRNKGNFPGRFSGRQFSNSRSEMNVSTLELGDSALYLCASSRGNTGELFFGEGSRLTVL.

J is TRBJ2-6 and V is TRBV28; 9 bases line up with TRBD2. The germline gives CDR1 MDHEN, CDR2 SYDVKM. The CDR3 sequence is 16 residues long. V shed 6 bases, J shed 4 bases, and the junction held 7 bases outside the gene matches. CDR3 in DNA: TGTGCCAGCAGAGTAGCGGGAGATTCCGGGGCCAACGTCCTGACTTTC. Its protein is CASRVAGDSGANVLTF.

This chain uses TRBV29-1 with TRBJ2-2; 14 nucleotides match TRBD2. This CDR3 contains 22 residues. Germline values: CDR1 SQVTM, CDR2 ANQGSEA. V shed 4 bases, J shed 3 bases, and the junction held 22 bases outside the gene matches. CDR3 coding DNA: TGCAGCGTTGCTTGGGGAAGCGGAGAAACGGGACTAGCGGGAGTAGACACCGGGGAGCTGTTTTTT. This encodes CSVAWGSGETGLAGVDTGELFF.

This clonotype came up a few times. The chain employs TRBV12-3 or TRBV12-4 and TRBJ2-7; 7 bases are shared with TRBD1. This CDR3 region has 14 residues. The J segment lost 1 base and the V segment lost 6 bases, leaving 6 bases of the junction unmatched. This chain's CDR3 is CASSRQGLSYEQYF. DNA of the CDR3: TGTGCCAGCAGCCGACAGGGCCTTTCCTACGAGCAGTACTTC.

The rearrangement joins TRBV28 to TRBJ2-2; perhaps TRBD1 as D (5 bases). This CDR3 region has 15 residues. Germline V gene lookup returns CDR1 MDHEN and CDR2 SYDVKM. Deletions cut 4 bases from V and 0 bases from J, with 9 bases between. CDR3 loop: CASSWLTANTGELFF. CDR3 DNA: TGTGCCAGCAGTTGGTTGACAGCGAACACCGGGGAGCTGTTTTTT.

This clonotype has just a few counts. An end of the junction differs from the germline gene, which may be a read error. The J gene is TRBJ1-1, the V gene TRBV12-3 or TRBV12-4; no firm D call. The CDR3 runs 14 residues. DNA for the CDR3: TGTGTCAGCACCCTCGGGTGGGAGCACTATGAAGCTTTCTTT. This encodes CVSTLGWEHYEAFF.

The chain employs TRBV7-9 and TRBJ2-7, with D perhaps matching TRBD1 or TRBD2 (5 bases each). The CDR3 contains 15 residues. Germline-derived CDR1 and CDR2 are SEHNR and FQNEAQ (reference sequence). Between the trimmed V and J ends, which lost 9 bases and 2 bases, there was a span of 20 bases. This chain's CDR3 is CASGQGDLGPYEQYF. Written as DNA, the CDR3 is TGTGCCAGTGGACAAGGGGACCTAGGGCCCTACGAGCAGTACTTC.

The rearrangement links TRBV6-1 to TRBJ1-5; maybe TRBD1 (6 bases). V lost 6 bases to trimming and J lost 4 bases, with 10 bases between them. From germline, CDR1 is MNHNS and CDR2 SASEGT. CDR3 length equals 13 residues. The CDR3 bases are TGTGCCAGCAGCGGGACATGGAATCAGCCCCAGCATTTT. It specifies CASSGTWNQPQHF.

There are a few counts of this clonotype. The chain couples TRBV28 to TRBJ2-7; D gene uncertain. The CDR3 covers 16 residues. V lost 6 bases and J lost 4, with 22 bases in between. Germline CDR1 reads MDHEN; CDR2 reads SYDVKM. CDR3 protein: CASRAATAQRSYEQYF. The CDR3 DNA reads TGTGCCAGCAGGGCTGCGACTGCACAGAGGAGTTACGAGCAGTACTTC.

The chain has TRBV27 and TRBJ2-1; a weak D match, TRBD2 (5 bases). V was clipped by 4 bases and J by 0 bases, with 13 bases between them. The CDR3 is made up of 16 amino acids. Germline V gives CDR1 MNHEY, CDR2 SMNVEV (reference sequence). CDR3 nucleotide sequence: TGTGCCAGCAGTTCTGGCGGGTTGAGCTCCTACAATGAGCAGTTCTTC. It yields the protein CASSSGGLSSYNEQFF.

This rearrangement joins TRBV7-9 to TRBJ1-2, with D possibly matching TRBD1 (5 bases). V was cut by 1 base and J by 2 bases, with 11 bases left in between. Per the germline V gene, CDR1 is SEHNR and CDR2 is FQNEAQ (reference sequence). The CDR3 loop spans 15 amino acids. The DNA for the CDR3 is TGTGCCAGCAGCTTAGGACAGACCCTCAACTATGGCTACACCTTC. Translating it yields CASSLGQTLNYGYTF.

This clonotype appeared a few times. Given a much more abundant clone one base away, this may be a read error. The chain employs TRBV5-1 and TRBJ2-5; D is unclear. The CDR3 is 13 residues long. Trimming took 1 base from V and 1 from J, leaving 5 bases between them. Per the germline V gene, CDR1 is SGHRS and CDR2 is YFSETQ. CDR3 residues: CASSLQFQETQYF. The DNA for the CDR3 is TGCGCCAGCAGCTTGCAGTTCCAAGAGACCCAGTACTTC. Filled out from reference TRBV5-1 and TRBJ2-5, the complete variable domain reads KAGVTQTPRYLIKTRGQQVTLSCSPISGHRSVSWYQQTPGQGLQFLFEYFSETQRNKGNFPGRFSGRQFSNSRSEMNVSTLELGDSALYLCASSLQFQETQYFGPGTRLLVL.

This clonotype was counted ten times or more. V and J are TRBV14 and TRBJ1-2; TRBD1 aligns across 8 bases. V was clipped by 4 bases and J by 4 bases; unmatched bases: 11. Germline V gene data show CDR1 as SGHDN and CDR2 as FVKESK. This CDR3 region has 16 residues. CDR3 sequence (DNA): TGTGCCAGCAGCCGAGAGGATACAGGGGGGATCTATGGCTACACCTTC. Translation gives CASSREDTGGIYGYTF.

In this sample, this clonotype turned up a few times. The J gene is TRBJ2-1, the V gene TRBV25-1; 8 nucleotides line up with TRBD2. The germline V gene has CDR1 MGHDK and CDR2 SYGVNS. After removal of 6 bases from V and 4 bases from J, the junction contained 8 bases not matched to a gene. This CDR3 contains 15 residues. In nucleotides, the CDR3 is TGTGCCAGCAGCATTGGGGCTAGCGGGTACAATGAGCAGTTCTTC. Its translation: CASSIGASGYNEQFF.

The chain employs TRBV6-1 and TRBJ1-5, with TRBD1 as a possible D gene (6 bases). CDR1 is MNHNS and CDR2 is SASEGT in the germline V gene. This CDR3 comprises 15 residues. Between the trimmed V and J ends, which lost 3 bases and 3 bases, there was a span of 12 bases. As DNA, the CDR3 is TGTGCCAGCAGTGATAGGACAGTATACAATCAGCCCCAGCATTTT. Translating gives CASSDRTVYNQPQHF.

The rearrangement links TRBV6-1 to TRBJ2-7; 8 bases agree with TRBD2. CDR3 length: 14 residues. V gave up 4 bases and J gave up 3 bases; unmatched junction bases: 5. Germline loops: CDR1 MNHNS, CDR2 SASEGT. The CDR3 protein is CASSAREGNYEQYF. The CDR3 DNA reads as TGTGCCAGCAGTGCCCGGGAGGGAAACTACGAGCAGTACTTC.

The chain has TRBV6-1 and TRBJ2-1; the match to TRBD1 covers 7 bases. Germline CDR1 MNHNS, CDR2 SASEGT. The CDR3 is 15 amino acids. The V segment lost 4 bases and the J segment 1 base; nucleotides outside the gene matches: 4. CDR3 sequence (DNA): TGTGCCAGCAGTGGACAGGGTCTTTCCTACAATGAGCAGTTCTTC. This encodes CASSGQGLSYNEQFF.